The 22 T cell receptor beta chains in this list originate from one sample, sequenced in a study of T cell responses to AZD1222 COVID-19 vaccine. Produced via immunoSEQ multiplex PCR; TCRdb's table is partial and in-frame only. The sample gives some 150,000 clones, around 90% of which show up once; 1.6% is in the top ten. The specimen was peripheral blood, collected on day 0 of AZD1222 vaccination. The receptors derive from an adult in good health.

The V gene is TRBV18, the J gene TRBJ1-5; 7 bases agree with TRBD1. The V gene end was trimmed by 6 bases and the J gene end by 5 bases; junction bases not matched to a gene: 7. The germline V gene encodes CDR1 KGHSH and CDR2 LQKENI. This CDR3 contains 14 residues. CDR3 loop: CASSPDRAHQPQHF. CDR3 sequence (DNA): TGTGCCAGCTCCCCAGACAGGGCGCATCAGCCCCAGCATTTT.

The CDR3 sequence: CASRTGQDSPLHF. The DNA for the CDR3 is TGTGCCAGCAGAACCGGACAGGATTCACCCCTCCACTTT. V usage is TRBV2 and J usage is TRBJ1-6; 7 positions match TRBD1. Per the germline V gene, CDR1 is SNHLY and CDR2 is FYNNEI. The CDR3 totals 13 residues. V lost 6 bases and J lost 8; bases outside the gene matches: 4.

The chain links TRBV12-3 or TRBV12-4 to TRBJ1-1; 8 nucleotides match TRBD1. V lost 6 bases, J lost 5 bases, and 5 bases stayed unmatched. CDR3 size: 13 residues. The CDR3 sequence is CASRLGQGTEAFF. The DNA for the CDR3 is TGTGCCAGCAGGCTCGGACAGGGAACTGAAGCTTTCTTT.

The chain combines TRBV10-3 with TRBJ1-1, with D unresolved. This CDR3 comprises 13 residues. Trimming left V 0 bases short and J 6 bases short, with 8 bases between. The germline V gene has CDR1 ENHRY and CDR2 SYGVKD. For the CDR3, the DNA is TGTGCCATCAGTGAGTCCGGGAATGCTGAAGCTTTCTTT. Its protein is CAISESGNAEAFF.

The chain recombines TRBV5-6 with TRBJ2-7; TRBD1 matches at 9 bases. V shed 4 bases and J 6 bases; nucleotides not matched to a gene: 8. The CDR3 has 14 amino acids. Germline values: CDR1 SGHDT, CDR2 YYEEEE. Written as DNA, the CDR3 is TGTGCCAGCAGCCCAAGGGACAGGGAAGGCGAGCAGTACGTC. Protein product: CASSPRDREGEQYV.

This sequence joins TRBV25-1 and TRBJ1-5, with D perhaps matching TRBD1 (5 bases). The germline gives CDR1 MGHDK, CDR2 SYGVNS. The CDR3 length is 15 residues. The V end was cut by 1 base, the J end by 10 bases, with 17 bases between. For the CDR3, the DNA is TGTGCCAGCAGTGAATCGGCGGGGGTCGGATATCCCCAGCATTTT. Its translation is CASSESAGVGYPQHF.

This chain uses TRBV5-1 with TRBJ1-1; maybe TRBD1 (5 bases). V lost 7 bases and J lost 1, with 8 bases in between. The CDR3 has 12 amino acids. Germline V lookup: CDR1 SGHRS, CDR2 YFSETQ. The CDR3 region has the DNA TGCGCCAGCGGTACAGGGAACACTGAAGCTTTCTTT. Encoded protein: CASGTGNTEAFF.

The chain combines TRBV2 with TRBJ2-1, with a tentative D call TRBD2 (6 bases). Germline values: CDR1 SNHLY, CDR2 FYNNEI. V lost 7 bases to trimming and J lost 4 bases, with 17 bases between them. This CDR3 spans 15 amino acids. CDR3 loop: CASTSGVGLYNEQFF. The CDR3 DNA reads TGTGCCAGCACCTCGGGGGTAGGGTTATACAATGAGCAGTTCTTC.

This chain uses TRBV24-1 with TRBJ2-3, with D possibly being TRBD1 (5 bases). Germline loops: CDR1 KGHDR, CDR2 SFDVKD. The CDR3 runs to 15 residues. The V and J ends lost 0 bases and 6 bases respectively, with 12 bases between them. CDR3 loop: CATSDLWTPGDTQYF. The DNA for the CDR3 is TGTGCCACCAGTGATTTGTGGACCCCAGGGGATACGCAGTATTTT.

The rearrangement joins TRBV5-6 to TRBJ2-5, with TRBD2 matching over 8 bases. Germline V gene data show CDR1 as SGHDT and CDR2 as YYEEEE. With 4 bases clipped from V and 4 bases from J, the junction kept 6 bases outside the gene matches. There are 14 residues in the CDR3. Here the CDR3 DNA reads TGTGCCAGCAGCAAACCGGGACTAGGAGAGACCCAGTACTTC. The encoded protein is CASSKPGLGETQYF.

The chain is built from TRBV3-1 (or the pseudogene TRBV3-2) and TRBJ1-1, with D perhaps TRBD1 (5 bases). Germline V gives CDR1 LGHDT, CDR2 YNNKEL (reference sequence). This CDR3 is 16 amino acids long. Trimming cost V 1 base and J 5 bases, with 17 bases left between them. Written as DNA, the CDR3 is TGTGCCAGCAGCCAAGCCATAGTCTCCGGGGGTACTGAAGCTTTCTTT. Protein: CASSQAIVSGGTEAFF.

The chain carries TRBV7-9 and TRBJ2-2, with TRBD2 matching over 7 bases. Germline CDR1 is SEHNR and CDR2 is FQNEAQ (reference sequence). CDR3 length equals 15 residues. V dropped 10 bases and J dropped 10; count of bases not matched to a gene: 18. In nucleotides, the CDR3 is TGTGCCATTGAGCGGGGAGGAGCACCGGGGTTGGAGCTGTTTTTT. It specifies CAIERGGAPGLELFF.

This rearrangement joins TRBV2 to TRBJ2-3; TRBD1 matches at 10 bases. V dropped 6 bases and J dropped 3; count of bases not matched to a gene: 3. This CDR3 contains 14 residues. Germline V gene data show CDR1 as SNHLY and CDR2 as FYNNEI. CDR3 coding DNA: TGTGCCAGCAGAGGGACAGGGGAAACAGATACGCAGTATTTT. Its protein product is CASRGTGETDTQYF.

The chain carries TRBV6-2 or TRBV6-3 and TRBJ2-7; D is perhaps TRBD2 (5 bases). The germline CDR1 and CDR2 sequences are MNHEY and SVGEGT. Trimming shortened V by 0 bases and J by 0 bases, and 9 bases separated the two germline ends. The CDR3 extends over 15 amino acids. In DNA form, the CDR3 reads TGTGCCAGCAGTTACTCGACTCTAGCCTCCTACGAGCAGTACTTC. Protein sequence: CASSYSTLASYEQYF.

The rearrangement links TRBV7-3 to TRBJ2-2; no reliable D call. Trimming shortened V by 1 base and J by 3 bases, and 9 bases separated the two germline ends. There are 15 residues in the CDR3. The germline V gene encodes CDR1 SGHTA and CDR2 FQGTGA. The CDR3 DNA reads TGTGCCAGCAGCTTAAGCCGGCTCGACACCGGGGAGCTGTTTTTT. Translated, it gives CASSLSRLDTGELFF. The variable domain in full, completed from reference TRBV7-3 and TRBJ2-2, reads GAGVSQTPSNKVTEKGKYVELRCDPISGHTALYWYRQSLGQGPEFLIYFQGTGAADDSGLPNDRFFAVRPEGSVSTLKIQRTERGDSAVYLCASSLSRLDTGELFFGEGSRLTVL.

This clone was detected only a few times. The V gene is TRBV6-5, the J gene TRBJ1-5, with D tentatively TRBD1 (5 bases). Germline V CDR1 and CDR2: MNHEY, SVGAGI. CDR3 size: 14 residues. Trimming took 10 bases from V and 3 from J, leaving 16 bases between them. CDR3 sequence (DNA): TGTGCCATCACCCAGGGCTTTTACAATCAGCCCCAGCATTTT. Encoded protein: CAITQGFYNQPQHF.

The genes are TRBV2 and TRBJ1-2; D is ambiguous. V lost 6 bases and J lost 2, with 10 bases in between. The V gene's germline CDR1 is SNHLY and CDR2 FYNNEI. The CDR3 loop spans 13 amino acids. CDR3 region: CASSESRNYGYTF. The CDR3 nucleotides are TGTGCCAGCAGCGAGAGCAGGAACTATGGCTACACCTTC.

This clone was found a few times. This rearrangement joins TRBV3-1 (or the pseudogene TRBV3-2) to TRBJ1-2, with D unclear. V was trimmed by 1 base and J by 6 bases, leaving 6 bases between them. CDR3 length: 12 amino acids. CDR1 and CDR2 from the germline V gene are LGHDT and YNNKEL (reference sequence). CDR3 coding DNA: TGTGCCAGCAGCCAAGGGCCTAATGGCTACACCTTC. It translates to CASSQGPNGYTF.

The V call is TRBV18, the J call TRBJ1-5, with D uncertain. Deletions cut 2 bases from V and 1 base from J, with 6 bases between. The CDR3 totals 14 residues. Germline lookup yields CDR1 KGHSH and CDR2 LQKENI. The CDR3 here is CASSPTMSNQPQHF. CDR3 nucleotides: TGTGCCAGCTCACCAACCATGAGCAATCAGCCCCAGCATTTT. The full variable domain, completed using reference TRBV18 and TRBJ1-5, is NAGVMQNPRHLVRRRGQEARLRCSPMKGHSHVYWYRQLPEEGLKFMVYLQKENIIDESGMPKERFSAEFPKEGPSILRIQQVVRGDSAAYFCASSPTMSNQPQHFGDGTRLSIL.

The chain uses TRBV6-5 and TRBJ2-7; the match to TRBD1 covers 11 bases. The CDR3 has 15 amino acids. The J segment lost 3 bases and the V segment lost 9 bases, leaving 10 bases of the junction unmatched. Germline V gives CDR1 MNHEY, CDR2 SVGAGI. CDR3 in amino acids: CASSQTGTGGYEQYF. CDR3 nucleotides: TGTGCCAGTAGCCAAACCGGGACAGGGGGCTACGAGCAGTACTTC.

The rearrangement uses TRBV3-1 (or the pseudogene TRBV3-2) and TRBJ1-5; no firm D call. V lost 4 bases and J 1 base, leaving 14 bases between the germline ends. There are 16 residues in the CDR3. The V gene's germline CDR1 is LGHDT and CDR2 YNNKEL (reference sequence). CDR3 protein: CASSPRSPVSNQPQHF. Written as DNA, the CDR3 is TGTGCCAGCAGCCCAAGATCCCCAGTGAGCAATCAGCCCCAGCATTTT.

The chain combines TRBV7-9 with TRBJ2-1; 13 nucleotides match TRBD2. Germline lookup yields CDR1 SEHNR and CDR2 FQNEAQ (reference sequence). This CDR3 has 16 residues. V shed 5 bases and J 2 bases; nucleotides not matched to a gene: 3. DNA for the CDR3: TGTGCCAGCAGCCAGACTAGCGGGGGGACCTACAATGAGCAGTTCTTC. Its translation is CASSQTSGGTYNEQFF.